The 31 T cell receptor beta chains given below trace back to one sample, sequenced in a study of shared clonotypes between healthy human individuals. Sequenced by immunoSEQ multiplex PCR; TCRdb stores in-frame clones only, minus some. The profile shows around 2,000,000 clones, 85% to 95% of them singletons. The sample taken for sequencing was naive CD4+ T cells sorted from blood. The subset: CD45RA+ positively selected. Receptors were obtained from a young man in good health.

J is TRBJ1-5 and V is TRBV6-1, with D tentatively TRBD1 (5 bases). V was clipped by 4 bases and J by 2 bases, with 12 bases between them. Germline values: CDR1 MNHNS, CDR2 SASEGT. The CDR3 loop spans 15 amino acids. The CDR3 sequence: CASSGIRDGNQPQHF. For the CDR3, the DNA is TGTGCCAGCAGTGGGATCCGGGACGGCAATCAGCCCCAGCATTTT.

This sequence joins TRBV18 and TRBJ2-2; tentatively, D is TRBD1 (5 bases). The germline V gene encodes CDR1 KGHSH and CDR2 LQKENI. V was clipped by 1 base and J by 2 bases, with 8 bases between them. The length of the CDR3 is 15 residues. CDR3 residues: CASSPQTANTGELFF. CDR3 in DNA: TGTGCCAGCTCACCACAGACAGCTAACACCGGGGAGCTGTTTTTT.

The chain links TRBV7-3 to TRBJ1-1; the D is unclear. V gave up 2 bases and J gave up 9 bases, with 16 bases separating them. This CDR3 is built from 14 residues. CDR1 and CDR2 (germline): SGHTA, FQGTGA. The CDR3 here is CASSLDRGFGQAFF. In nucleotides, the CDR3 is TGTGCCAGCAGCTTAGATCGCGGGTTCGGCCAAGCTTTCTTT.

CDR3 nucleotide sequence: TGTGCCAGCAGCCCCTCGAGGACCGGGGAGCTGTTTTTT. Translated: CASSPSRTGELFF. The chain recombines TRBV7-3 with TRBJ1-3; D gene unclear. Gene TRBJ2-2 matches the end of the DNA better, so the J call may be wrong. The CDR3 is 13 residues long. CDR1 SGHTA and CDR2 FQGTGA come from the germline V gene.

V and J are TRBV7-2 and TRBJ2-1; D call uncertain. Germline assignment: CDR1 SGHTA and CDR2 FQGNSA. The CDR3 covers 14 residues. V gave up 5 bases and J gave up 9 bases, with 17 bases separating them. Written as DNA, the CDR3 is TGTGCCAGCAGCCAAACCAACAACTGGGGTGAGCAGTTCTTC. Amino acid sequence: CASSQTNNWGEQFF.

The rearrangement joins TRBV4-1 to TRBJ2-2, with a possible D match to TRBD1 (6 bases). V was cut by 3 bases and J by 1 base, with 12 bases left in between. There are 16 residues in the CDR3. The germline V gene has CDR1 MGHRA and CDR2 YSYEKL. DNA of the CDR3: TGCGCCAGCAGCCAGGGCCCGGACAGGAACACCGGGGAGCTGTTTTTT. It yields the protein CASSQGPDRNTGELFF.

The chain joins TRBV28 to TRBJ1-1, with D hard to call. Germline assignment: CDR1 MDHEN and CDR2 SYDVKM. The CDR3 has 10 amino acids. Trimming left V 5 bases short and J 11 bases short, with 9 bases between. In nucleotides, the CDR3 is TGTGCCAGCAGTCGTTCCGTGGCTTTCTTT. Protein product: CASSRSVAFF.

This clone has just one count. The genes are TRBV5-1 and TRBJ2-5, with a possible D match to TRBD1 (6 bases). The CDR3 runs 15 residues. Germline CDR1 and CDR2: SGHRS and YFSETQ. V was shortened by 2 bases and J by 1 base, with 12 bases between the two germline ends. The CDR3 sequence: CASSLQGNAQETQYF. DNA of the CDR3: TGCGCCAGCAGCTTACAGGGAAACGCCCAAGAGACCCAGTACTTC.

The chain joins TRBV9 to TRBJ1-5, with unresolved D. Trimming took 4 bases from V and 3 from J, leaving 14 bases between them. Per germline, CDR1 SGDLS and CDR2 YYNGEE. The CDR3 runs to 15 residues. The CDR3 DNA reads TGTGCCAGCAGCTCCGGGCCCGGGGTCAATCAGCCCCAGCATTTT. Translating gives CASSSGPGVNQPQHF.

The sample holds one count of this clone. This specimen includes other DNA sequences encoding the same CDR3. This chain uses TRBV5-1 with TRBJ1-6; D remains ambiguous. Trimming left V 0 bases short and J 1 base short, with 5 bases between. CDR1 SGHRS and CDR2 YFSETQ come from the germline V gene. This CDR3 is built from 15 residues. The CDR3 region has the DNA TGCGCCAGCAGCTTGGGACTTTCCTATAATTCACCCCTCCACTTT. Its protein product is CASSLGLSYNSPLHF.

The CDR3 nucleotides are TGTGCCAGCAGCCCCCAGCCTTCAGGGGCCTACGAGCAGTACTTC. This encodes CASSPQPSGAYEQYF. The chain combines TRBV9 with TRBJ2-7, with a weak D call TRBD1 (6 bases). Looked up from germline, CDR1 is SGDLS and CDR2 is YYNGEE. The V end was cut by 4 bases, the J end by 2 bases, with 16 bases between. The CDR3 has 15 amino acids.

J is TRBJ2-5 and V is TRBV18; D may match TRBD1 or TRBD2 (5 bases each). The CDR3 extends over 15 amino acids. In germline, CDR1 is KGHSH, CDR2 LQKENI. V was cut by 5 bases and J by 5 bases, with 18 bases left in between. This CDR3 reads CASSTGRGPLETQYF. CDR3 DNA: TGTGCCAGCTCAACGGGAAGGGGCCCATTGGAGACCCAGTACTTC.

The chain joins TRBV6-5 to TRBJ2-5; TRBD2 matches 10 bases. Germline values: CDR1 MNHEY, CDR2 SVGAGI. V dropped 5 bases and J dropped 4; count of bases not matched to a gene: 7. The CDR3 loop spans 15 amino acids. CDR3 DNA: TGTGCCAGCAGTACTAGCGGGATCGGGGGAGAGACCCAGTACTTC. Its translation: CASSTSGIGGETQYF.

This chain joins TRBV5-1 and TRBJ2-2; 7 positions agree with TRBD1. This CDR3 spans 16 amino acids. With V trimmed by 6 bases and J by 2 bases, 10 bases remained unmatched. Germline lookup yields CDR1 SGHRS and CDR2 YFSETQ. In DNA form, the CDR3 reads TGCGCCAGCAATAGGGACAGAACCACCAACACCGGGGAGCTGTTTTTT. This gives the protein CASNRDRTTNTGELFF.

The chain links TRBV5-4 to TRBJ2-1; D is ambiguous. The germline gives CDR1 SGHNT, CDR2 YYREEE (reference sequence). V gave up 4 bases and J gave up 7 bases, with 12 bases separating them. The CDR3 sequence is 13 residues long. For the CDR3, the DNA is TGTGCCAGCAGCCCTGCCGGTAGGAATGAGCAGTTCTTC. This gives the protein CASSPAGRNEQFF.

Turning to this clone: Different DNA sequences within this sample yield the same CDR3. The chain carries TRBV7-2 and TRBJ2-7; TRBD2 might be the D (5 bases). V was shortened by 4 bases and J by 6 bases, with 7 bases between the two germline ends. This CDR3 region has 11 residues. Germline V gene data show CDR1 as SGHTA and CDR2 as FQGNSA. The CDR3 DNA follows: TGTGCCAGCAGCTCCGGGGTCGAGCAGTACTTC. Its translation: CASSSGVEQYF.

This clone was seen just once. This chain uses TRBV7-2 with TRBJ1-6, with TRBD1 identical over 7 bases. The junction had 2 bases not matched to a gene; V was cut back by 1 base and J by 5 bases. Germline CDR1 is SGHTA and CDR2 is FQGNSA. The CDR3 sequence is 15 residues long. CDR3 DNA: TGTGCCAGCAGCTTAGTAGGGACAGATAATTCACCCCTCCACTTT. This gives the protein CASSLVGTDNSPLHF.

The chain uses TRBV5-1 and TRBJ2-5; 8 bases match TRBD1. Per germline, CDR1 SGHRS and CDR2 YFSETQ. With V trimmed by 3 bases and J by 4 bases, 5 bases remained unmatched. The CDR3 contains 14 residues. For the CDR3, the DNA is TGCGCCAGCAGCTCTACAGGGGGACGAGAGACCCAGTACTTC. Encoded protein: CASSSTGGRETQYF.

This clone was detected only once. The chain couples TRBV28 to TRBJ2-7; the match to TRBD1 covers 7 bases. Germline V CDR1 and CDR2: MDHEN, SYDVKM. This CDR3 has 16 residues. Losses at the gene ends were 2 bases for V and 1 base for J; bases not matched to a gene: 8. The CDR3 sequence is CASSLLTGAPSYEQYF. CDR3 sequence (DNA): TGTGCCAGCAGTTTACTAACAGGGGCCCCTTCCTACGAGCAGTACTTC. The variable domain in full, completed from reference TRBV28 and TRBJ2-7, reads DVKVTQSSRYLVKRTGEKVFLECVQDMDHENMFWYRQDPGLGLRLIYFSYDVKMKEKGDIPEGYSVSREKKERFSLILESASTNQTSMYLCASSLLTGAPSYEQYFGPGTRLTVT.

V is TRBV7-9 and J is TRBJ2-7; 7 positions agree with TRBD1. In germline, CDR1 is SEHNR, CDR2 FQNEAQ (reference sequence). The length of the CDR3 is 15 residues. J gave up 3 bases and V 5 bases, and 10 bases lay outside the gene matches. The CDR3 loop is CASSGDSGKRYEQYF. The CDR3 region has the DNA TGTGCCAGCAGCGGGGACAGTGGTAAGCGCTACGAGCAGTACTTC.

The chain couples TRBV7-9 to TRBJ2-2; D uncertain. There are 14 residues in the CDR3. Per the germline V gene, CDR1 is SEHNR and CDR2 is FQNEAQ (reference sequence). Trimming removed 7 bases from V and 0 bases from J, with 9 bases in between. CDR3 loop: CASMSLANTGELFF. The CDR3 DNA reads TGTGCCAGCATGAGTCTTGCGAACACCGGGGAGCTGTTTTTT.

Turning to this clone: Other DNA sequences within the sample encode an identical CDR3. The CDR3 DNA follows: TGTGCCAGCACCCGAGGGGAGACCCAGTACTTC. Translation: CASTRGETQYF. This sequence joins TRBV2 and TRBJ2-5, with D perhaps TRBD2 (5 bases). The CDR3 sequence is 11 residues long. V shed 7 bases and J shed 5 bases, with 8 bases lying between them. The germline V gene encodes CDR1 SNHLY and CDR2 FYNNEI.

V gene TRBV6-5 combines with J gene TRBJ1-1, with D unclear. CDR3 length: 15 amino acids. Germline assignment: CDR1 MNHEY and CDR2 SVGAGI. The V and J ends lost 1 base and 0 bases respectively, with 9 bases between them. In nucleotides, the CDR3 is TGTGCCAGCAGTTACTTAGGGCGGCTGAACACTGAAGCTTTCTTT. Amino acid sequence: CASSYLGRLNTEAFF.

This clone appeared once. Within the sample, other DNA sequences also encode this same CDR3. The chain employs TRBV5-1 and TRBJ2-3; 13 nucleotides line up with TRBD2. CDR1 and CDR2 (germline): SGHRS, YFSETQ. V trimming: 4 bases; J trimming: 0 bases; junction bases outside the gene matches: 5. The CDR3 extends over 17 amino acids. CDR3 bases: TGCGCCAGCAGCACGGGACTAGCGGGAACTAGCACAGATACGCAGTATTTT. It codes for CASSTGLAGTSTDTQYF.

This clone appeared once. The chain joins TRBV6-1 to TRBJ1-2, with D possibly matching TRBD1 (5 bases). In germline, CDR1 is MNHNS, CDR2 SASEGT. Trimming removed 7 bases at V and 4 bases at J, with 13 bases between. The CDR3 has 13 residues. DNA for the CDR3: TGTGCCAGCATCGACGGGGGACCCTATGGCTACACCTTC. Protein product: CASIDGGPYGYTF.

The V call is TRBV30, the J call TRBJ1-6; 7 bases map to TRBD1. Germline V gene sequence: CDR1 GTSNPN, CDR2 SVGIG (reference sequence). The trim removed 2 bases at V and 0 bases at J, leaving 4 bases unmatched. There are 16 residues in the CDR3. CDR3 nucleotide sequence: TGTGCCTGGAGTCGGGACAGAGCCTCCTATAATTCACCCCTCCACTTT. Its protein is CAWSRDRASYNSPLHF.

The V and J genes are TRBV6-1 and TRBJ2-1; 11 bases match TRBD2. The CDR3 has 14 amino acids. Germline trimming cut 6 bases from V and 3 bases from J; bases unmatched to any gene: 1. CDR1 is MNHNS, CDR2 SASEGT, per germline. The CDR3, as DNA: TGTGCCAGCAGACTAGCGGGAGTCTACAATGAGCAGTTCTTC. Translating it yields CASRLAGVYNEQFF.

This clone was picked up one time. The V and J genes are TRBV10-3 and TRBJ2-5, with 12 bases aligning to TRBD2. CDR1 is ENHRY, CDR2 SYGVKD, per germline. The CDR3 is 16 amino acids. The V segment lost 3 bases and the J segment 1 base; nucleotides outside the gene matches: 3. CDR3 sequence reads: CAISDTSGGFQETQYF. The CDR3 DNA reads TGTGCCATCAGTGACACTAGCGGGGGGTTCCAAGAGACCCAGTACTTC.

With respect to this clone: A clone one base away is much larger, so this may be a read error. This chain uses TRBV11-2 with TRBJ2-7, with D tentatively TRBD2 (6 bases). The CDR3 consists of 15 residues. Germline V gives CDR1 SGHAT, CDR2 FQNNGV. Trimming stripped 5 bases from V and 8 bases from J, with 22 bases between. The DNA of the CDR3 is TGTGCCAGCAGCCTGCGGGGATCCAGCATCGACAAGCAGTACTTC. Amino acid sequence: CASSLRGSSIDKQYF.

The chain carries TRBV5-8 and TRBJ1-2, with 7 bases lining up with TRBD1. This CDR3 has 14 residues. V lost 0 bases, J lost 4 bases, and 3 bases stayed unmatched. CDR1 is SGHTS, CDR2 YDEGEE, per germline. In nucleotides, the CDR3 is TGTGCCAGCAGCTTGGAGGGGGCGCCCTATGGCTACACCTTC. It translates to CASSLEGAPYGYTF.

This chain connects TRBV5-1 to TRBJ2-2, with D possibly being TRBD1 or TRBD2 (5 bases each). The CDR3 covers 12 residues. The germline V gene encodes CDR1 SGHRS and CDR2 YFSETQ. Trimming shortened V by 3 bases and J by 11 bases, and 11 bases separated the two germline ends. CDR3 in amino acids: CASSSWDGELFF. In nucleotides, the CDR3 is TGCGCCAGCAGCTCGTGGGACGGAGAGCTGTTTTTT.